This T cell receptor beta chain is from a study of T-cell reconstitution after alpha-beta-depleted transplantation in children. Unique molecular identifiers were used in preparing the TCRbeta library. One entry per CDR3 protein results from TCRdb running MiXCR on the PCR reads. In the table there are approximately 980,000 distinct CDR3 sequences, about 29% of which are singletons. V was pared by 4 bases and J by 6 bases, with 9 bases of the junction left unmatched. The CDR3 has 17 amino acids. The chain joins TRBV12-3 or TRBV12-4 to TRBJ2-1; 13 nucleotides match TRBD2. The clonotype comes from a boy in the first two years of life who had a stem cell transplant for SCID, so the T cells may come from the graft donor. The sample consisted of PBMCs, mostly from graft donor cells, taken 360 days after TCRalphabeta/CD19-depleted stem cell transplant. CDR3 sequence reads: CASSSWTSGGFSNEQFF. The CDR3 nucleotides are TGTGCCAGCAGTTCCTGGACTAGCGGGGGCTTCTCCAATGAGCAGTTCTTC.